This TCR beta chain was sequenced in a study of tumor-infiltrating lymphocytes in glioblastoma multiforme. Study-level findings and limits: The TCR and somatic mutation analysis included just one glioblastoma patient. Clone frequencies may be distorted by unequal TCR transcripts per cell.

Multiple V-beta primers and a C-beta primer amplified TCRB from RNA. A C-beta primer primed TCRB cDNA from 0.4 to 0.6 ug RNA. No unique molecular identifiers were described for these TCRB libraries. TCRdb re-analysed the multiplex PCR reads in MiXCR, keeping a single row per CDR3 protein. The repertoire includes nearly 15,000 distinct CDR3 sequences, 65% to 75% of them detected once, and under 40% sits in the top ten. The ends were cut back, 2 bases at V and 2 bases at J, with 12 bases in the middle. The germline gives CDR1 SEHNR, CDR2 FQNEAQ (reference sequence). CDR3 size: 15 residues. This clonotype ranks as medium-sized. The antigen remains undetermined.

The sequence derives from a male donor with glioblastoma. The chain links TRBV7-9 to TRBJ2-5, with a weak D call TRBD2 (6 bases). The specimen sequenced was brain tumor tissue. In DNA form, the CDR3 reads TGTGCCAGCAGCTTACCCGGGGGAGGTCAAGAGACCCAGTACTTC. It translates to CASSLPGGGQETQYF.